This T cell receptor (beta chain) was recorded in a study of tissue T cells after allogeneic stem cell transplantation. Points from the study as a whole: TCR repertoires tracked anatomic similarity, regardless of disease or transplant status.

Clones were read by immunoSEQ multiplex PCR, and TCRdb kept only the in-frame ones, dropping some. The sample shows approximately 6,500 clones, around 62% of them seen only once. Per the germline V gene, CDR1 is SEHNR and CDR2 is FQNEAQ (reference sequence). V lost 1 base and J 3 bases, leaving 9 bases between the germline ends. The CDR3 loop spans 15 amino acids. As concerns this clone: Its antigen is not known.

The starting material was duodenum tissue, obtained at autopsy. The source is a woman aged 18-50 years with breast cancer. The chain has TRBV7-9 and TRBJ1-4, with a possible D match to TRBD1 (6 bases). The CDR3 is CASSLGWTANEKLFF. As DNA, the CDR3 is TGTGCCAGCAGCTTAGGTTGGACAGCTAATGAAAAACTGTTTTTT.